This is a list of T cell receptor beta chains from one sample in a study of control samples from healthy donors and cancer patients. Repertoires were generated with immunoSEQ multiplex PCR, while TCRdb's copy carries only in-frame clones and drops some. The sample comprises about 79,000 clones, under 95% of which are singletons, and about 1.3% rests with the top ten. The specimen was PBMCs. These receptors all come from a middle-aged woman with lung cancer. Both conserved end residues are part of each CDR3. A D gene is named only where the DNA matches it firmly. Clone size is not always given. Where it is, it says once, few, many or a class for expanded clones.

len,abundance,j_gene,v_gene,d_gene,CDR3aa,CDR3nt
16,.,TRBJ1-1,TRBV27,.,CASSSTGREGSRGAFF,TGTGCCAGCAGTTCGACCGGACGGGAGGGTTCCAGGGGAGCTTTCTTT
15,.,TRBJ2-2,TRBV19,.,CASTPLTGNTGELFF,TGTGCCAGTACCCCCTTGACAGGGAACACCGGGGAGCTGTTTTTT
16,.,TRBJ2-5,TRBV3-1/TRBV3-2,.,CASSQGVASAEETQYF,TGTGCCAGCAGCCAAGGGGTAGCCAGCGCTGAAGAGACCCAGTACTTC
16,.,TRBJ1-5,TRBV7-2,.,CASSLVSGGANQPQHF,TGTGCCAGCAGCTTAGTTTCAGGAGGGGCAAATCAGCCCCAGCATTTT
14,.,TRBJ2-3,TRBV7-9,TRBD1,CASSRGQGSDTQYF,TGTGCCAGCAGCCGCGGACAGGGGTCTGATACGCAGTATTTT
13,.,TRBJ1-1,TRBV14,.,CASSQVGTGGAFF,TGTGCCAGCAGCCAAGTGGGTACCGGCGGGGCTTTCTTT
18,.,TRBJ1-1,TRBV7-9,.,CASSLDYTGYPMNTEAFF,TGTGCCAGCAGCTTAGATTATACAGGGTATCCCATGAACACTGAAGCTTTCTTT
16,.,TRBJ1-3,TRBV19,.,CASSFNPKGSGNTIYF,TGTGCCAGTAGCTTCAACCCCAAGGGCTCTGGAAACACCATATATTTT
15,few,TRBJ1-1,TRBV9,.,CASSPGKAVNTEAFF,TGTGCCAGCAGCCCTGGTAAGGCTGTGAACACTGAAGCTTTCTTT
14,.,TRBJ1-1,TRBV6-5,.,CASTLSPTNTEAFF,TGTGCCAGCACTCTTTCCCCGACGAACACTGAAGCTTTCTTT
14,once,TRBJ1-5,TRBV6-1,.,CASSESPRFQPQHF,TGTGCCAGCAGTGAAAGTCCCCGGTTTCAGCCCCAGCATTTT